One sample yielded the 14 T cell receptor beta chains listed below, sequenced in a study of human T cells and chemical hapten exposure. As for time point: patch test 2, 6 weeks after DPC sensitization. Treatment in this sample: therapeutic diphenylcyclopropenone sensitization with weekly scalp DPC. In TCRdb, the RACE reads were re-called with MiXCR into one record per CDR3 protein. The sample yields tens of thousands of distinct CDR3 sequences, 8.5% to 9.5% seen once. The specimen was whole blood, collected in connection with sensitization to the hapten diphenylcyclopropenone (DPC). The source of these receptors is a man aged 30 to 39 with alopecia areata. Some clones in this sample may be carry-over from other donors' samples.

This clonotype was recorded many times. The chain is built from TRBV27 and TRBJ2-7, with a tentative D call TRBD1 (5 bases). Deletions cut 3 bases from V and 5 bases from J, with 11 bases between. Germline lookup yields CDR1 MNHEY and CDR2 SMNVEV (reference sequence). The CDR3 consists of 13 residues. Here the CDR3 reads CASSLWGRDEQYF. CDR3 DNA: TGTGCCAGCAGTTTGTGGGGCCGGGACGAGCAGTACTTC.

The chain carries TRBV29-1 and TRBJ2-3; the D is unclear. This CDR3 comprises 13 residues. Germline V gives CDR1 SQVTM, CDR2 ANQGSEA. Trimming removed 6 bases at V and 4 bases at J, with 14 bases between. Here the CDR3 reads CSVPKPGPDTQYF. CDR3 in DNA: TGCAGCGTCCCCAAGCCCGGACCAGATACGCAGTATTTT.

This chain joins TRBV18 and TRBJ2-7; weak D call: TRBD1 (5 bases). The germline CDR1 and CDR2 sequences are KGHSH and LQKENI. The V end lost 4 bases, the J end lost 4 bases, and 14 bases lay between the germline ends. The CDR3 sequence is 14 residues long. CDR3 nucleotide sequence: TGTGCCAGCTCACAGGCACTGGCAGGGTACGAGCAGTACTTC. It codes for CASSQALAGYEQYF.

In regard to this clonotype: A junction boundary mismatches the germline segment, possibly from a read error. The chain links TRBV18 to TRBJ1-5; no clear D. This CDR3 contains 16 residues. In germline, CDR1 is KGHSH, CDR2 LQKENI. The CDR3 loop is CVSSPIELVGNQPQHF. In DNA, the CDR3 is TGTGTCAGCTCACCAATTGAACTGGTGGGCAATCAGCCCCAGCATTTT.

This clonotype has at least ten counts. The gene calls are TRBV12-3 or TRBV12-4 and TRBJ1-2; D is undetermined. This CDR3 region has 14 residues. V lost 3 bases to trimming and J lost 4 bases, with 12 bases between them. The CDR3 DNA reads TGTGCCAGCAGTTTTCGGGAATCCGCCTATGGCTACACCTTC. It specifies CASSFRESAYGYTF.

The table lists this clonotype with a few counts. The rearrangement joins TRBV9 to TRBJ2-7; no clear D gene. The germline V and J ends were trimmed by 3 bases and 2 bases, with 6 bases remaining between them. This CDR3 is built from 12 residues. CDR1 SGDLS and CDR2 YYNGEE come from the germline V gene. The CDR3 sequence is CASSGLTYEQYF. CDR3 DNA: TGTGCCAGCAGCGGCCTCACCTACGAGCAGTACTTC.

This clonotype came up many times. This chain links TRBV20-1 with TRBJ2-1, with D perhaps matching TRBD2 (7 bases). The CDR3 contains 16 residues. Germline V gives CDR1 DFQATT, CDR2 SNEGSKA (reference sequence). The V and J ends lost 6 bases and 1 base respectively, with 19 bases between them. The CDR3 spells CSATRGAGVSYNEQFF. The CDR3 bases are TGCAGTGCCACTCGGGGGGCGGGAGTATCCTACAATGAGCAGTTCTTC.

This clonotype was detected many times. CDR3 sequence: CASSIGVSGKTQYF. The CDR3, as DNA: TGTGCCAGTAGTATAGGCGTATCCGGGAAGACCCAGTACTTC. J is TRBJ2-5 and V is TRBV19; tentative D call: TRBD2 (5 bases). V gave up 1 base and J gave up 6 bases, with 12 bases separating them. This CDR3 contains 14 residues. From germline, CDR1 is LNHDA and CDR2 SQIVND (reference sequence).

This clonotype was seen many times. The gene calls are TRBV19 and TRBJ1-5, with D hard to call. CDR1 and CDR2 (germline): LNHDA, SQIVND (reference sequence). Trimming removed 5 bases at V and 4 bases at J, with 6 bases between. The CDR3 extends over 12 amino acids. The CDR3: CASSPRNQPQHF. The CDR3 DNA reads as TGTGCCAGTAGTCCCCGGAATCAGCCCCAGCATTTT.

This clonotype was found many times. The genes are TRBV4-3 and TRBJ2-4, with 7 bases fitting TRBD1. From germline, CDR1 is LGHNA and CDR2 YSLEER. The trim removed 0 bases at V and 2 bases at J, leaving 4 bases unmatched. This CDR3 has 16 residues. The CDR3 DNA follows: TGCGCCAGCAGCCAAGATTCGACAGGGTCCAAAAACATTCAGTACTTC. This codes for CASSQDSTGSKNIQYF.

This clonotype was detected a few times. The J gene is TRBJ2-4, the V gene TRBV6-1; TRBD1 might be the D (6 bases). This CDR3 contains 16 residues. Germline-derived CDR1 and CDR2 are MNHNS and SASEGT. Trimming removed 2 bases from V and 7 bases from J, with 18 bases in between. CDR3 in DNA: TGTGCCAGCAGTGAAACGCACCTTCGTCAGGGGAACATTCAGTACTTC. Its protein product is CASSETHLRQGNIQYF.

This clonotype occurred a few times. The chain employs TRBV5-1 and TRBJ2-7, with 9 bases that match TRBD2. Per germline, CDR1 SGHRS and CDR2 YFSETQ. This CDR3 region has 14 residues. J was trimmed by 2 bases and V by 4 bases; bases with no gene match: 4. DNA of the CDR3: TGCGCCAGCAGCGCTTCTAGCGGGGCCTACGAGCAGTACTTC. Translated: CASSASSGAYEQYF.

This clonotype was observed at least ten times. The chain carries TRBV11-2 and TRBJ2-3; the D call may be TRBD1 or TRBD2 (5 bases each). This CDR3 spans 14 amino acids. From germline, CDR1 is SGHAT and CDR2 FQNNGV. V gave up 4 bases and J gave up 6 bases, with 14 bases separating them. The CDR3 spells CASSSRDLDDTQYF. In DNA, the CDR3 is TGTGCCAGCAGCTCCCGGGACCTGGATGATACGCAGTATTTT.

This clonotype was recorded a few times. The rearrangement uses TRBV2 and TRBJ2-3; possible D gene TRBD2, 6 bases. Deletions cut 6 bases from V and 0 bases from J, with 13 bases between. CDR3 length equals 15 residues. Germline V gene sequence: CDR1 SNHLY, CDR2 FYNNEI. This CDR3 is CASRGDSISTDTQYF. In DNA, the CDR3 is TGTGCCAGCAGGGGGGACTCCATAAGCACAGATACGCAGTATTTT. Using reference TRBV2 and TRBJ2-3 for the parts outside the CDR3, the full variable domain is EPEVTQTPSHQVTQMGQEVILRCVPISNHLYFYWYRQILGQKVEFLVSFYNNEISEKSEIFDDQFSVERPDGSNFTLKIRSTKLEDSAMYFCASRGDSISTDTQYFGPGTRLTVL.